Given below is one T cell receptor beta chain in context. Its antigen is unknown. The sample comes from a study of a mutant IDH1 vaccine in newly diagnosed glioma. The study's findings and limits: With respect to changes in top peripheral T cell clonotypes, pseudoprogression seemed unrelated.

Time point noted: week 5, during vaccination. Every single dose of the vaccine, 300 ug of mutant IDH1 20-mer peptide, came with topical imiquimod. TCRdb's table, derived via immunoSEQ multiplex PCR, lists solely in-frame clones and lacks some. The sample includes roughly 40,000 clones, roughly nine tenths of them seen just once. This TCR came from a man aged 45-60 years with glioma. This specimen consisted of PBMCs, obtained from a glioma patient whose treatment included an IDH1 peptide vaccine.

The CDR3 is CASSWDRATEAFF. The CDR3 coding sequence is TGCGCCAGCAGCTGGGACAGGGCGACTGAAGCTTTCTTT. The J gene is TRBJ1-1, the V gene TRBV5-1; 9 nucleotides align to TRBD1. This CDR3 spans 13 amino acids. With V trimmed by 3 bases and J by 5 bases, 2 bases remained unmatched. Germline lookup yields CDR1 SGHRS and CDR2 YFSETQ.